This T cell receptor (beta chain) was captured in a study of T cells expressing NK-cell markers. On the study more broadly: Sorted CD3+CD56-NKG2C+, CD3+CD56+NKG2C+ and CD3+CD56+NKG2C- T cells supplied the TCR beta repertoires. Seven of the eight sequenced donors were HCMV-seropositive; one was seronegative.

Study results and caveats: Clarity on HCMV specificity was lacking for the expanded NKG2C+ T cell clones.

TCR beta cDNA was generated via 5'RACE template switching incorporating UMIs. TCRdb reprocessed the 5' RACE reads and stores each CDR3 protein as one record, lacking DNA. This table lists roughly 390,000 distinct CDR3 sequences. Concerning this clonotype itself: Its antigen is still unknown.

Germline V gene sequence: CDR1 LNHNV, CDR2 YYDKDF (reference sequence). The CDR3 consists of 15 residues. The chain uses TRBV15 and TRBJ1-2. The receptor was isolated from a woman aged 45-60 years in good health. Sequenced material: blood T cells: a sorted CD56 or NKG2C T cell subset, CD4+ or CD8+ T cells, or bulk PBMC T cells (not recorded which). This CDR3 reads CATSREEGFDYGYTF.